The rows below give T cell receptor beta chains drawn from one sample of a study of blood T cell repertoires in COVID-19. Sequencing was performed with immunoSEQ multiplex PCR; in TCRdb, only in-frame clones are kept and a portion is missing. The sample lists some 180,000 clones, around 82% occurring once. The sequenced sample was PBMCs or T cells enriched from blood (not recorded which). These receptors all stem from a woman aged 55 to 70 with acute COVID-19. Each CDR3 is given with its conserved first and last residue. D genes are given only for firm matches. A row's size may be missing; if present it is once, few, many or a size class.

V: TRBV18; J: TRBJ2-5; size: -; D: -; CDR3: CASSRKTAQYQETQYF; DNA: TGTGCCAGCTCTCGAAAGACAGCCCAGTACCAAGAGACCCAGTACTTC
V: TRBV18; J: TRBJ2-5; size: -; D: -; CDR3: CASSPQNSQETQYF; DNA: TGTGCCAGCTCACCACAGAACAGCCAAGAGACCCAGTACTTC
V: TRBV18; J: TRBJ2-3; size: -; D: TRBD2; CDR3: CASSPPYSGGVTDTQYF; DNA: TGTGCCAGCTCACCACCTTATAGCGGGGGGGTCACAGATACGCAGTATTTT
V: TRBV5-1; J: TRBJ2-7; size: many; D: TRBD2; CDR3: CASSLNDQRLASAAQQYF; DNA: TGCGCCAGCAGCTTAAATGACCAAAGACTAGCTTCGGCTGCGCAACAGTACTTC
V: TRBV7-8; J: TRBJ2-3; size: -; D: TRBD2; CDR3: CASSYTSGSTDTQYF; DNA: TGTGCCAGCAGTTATACTAGCGGGAGCACAGATACGCAGTATTTT
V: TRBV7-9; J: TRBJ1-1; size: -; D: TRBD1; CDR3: CASSNYDREAFF; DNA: TGTGCCAGCAGCAACTATGACAGGGAAGCGTTCTTT
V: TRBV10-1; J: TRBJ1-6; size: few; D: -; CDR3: CASSVMQGNNNSPLHF; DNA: TGCGCCAGCAGTGTAATGCAGGGCAACAATAATTCACCCCTCCACTTT
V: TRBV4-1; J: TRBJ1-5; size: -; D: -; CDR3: CASSQGAGKGSWQPQHF; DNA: TGCGCCAGCAGCCAAGGGGCAGGGAAGGGCTCTTGGCAGCCCCAGCATTTT
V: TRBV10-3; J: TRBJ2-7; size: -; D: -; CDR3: CAISDGLIYEQYF; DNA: TGTGCCATCAGTGATGGACTCATCTACGAGCAGTACTTC
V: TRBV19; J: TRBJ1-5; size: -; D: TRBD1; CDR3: CASKVTGSNQPQHF; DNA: TGTGCCAGTAAGGTGACAGGGAGCAATCAGCCCCAGCATTTT
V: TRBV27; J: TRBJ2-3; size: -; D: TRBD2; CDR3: CASSFSSGDTTDTQYF; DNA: TGTGCCAGCAGTTTCAGTAGCGGGGACACCACAGATACGCAGTATTTT
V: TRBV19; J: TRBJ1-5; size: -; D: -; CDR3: CASSTGAAGMGSNQPQHF; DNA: TGTGCCAGTAGTACAGGGGCCGCAGGGATGGGGAGCAATCAGCCCCAGCATTTT
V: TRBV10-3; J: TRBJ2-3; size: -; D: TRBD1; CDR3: CAISTRTGSPDTQYF; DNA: TGTGCCATCAGTACTAGGACAGGGTCCCCAGATACGCAGTATTTT
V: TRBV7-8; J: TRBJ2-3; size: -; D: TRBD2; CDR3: CASSLLAGGIDTQYF; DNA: TGTGCCAGCAGCTTACTAGCGGGAGGGATAGATACGCAGTATTTT
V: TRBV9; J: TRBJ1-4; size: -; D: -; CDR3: CAAIKSKPFATNEKLFF; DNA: TGTGCCGCTATAAAGAGCAAGCCTTTTGCAACTAATGAAAAACTGTTTTTT
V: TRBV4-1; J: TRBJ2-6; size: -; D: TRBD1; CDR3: CASSPGTGKTGANVLTF; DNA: TGCGCCAGCAGCCCGGGGACAGGGAAAACTGGGGCCAACGTCCTGACTTTC
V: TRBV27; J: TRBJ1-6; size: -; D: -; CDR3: CASSSTGGYNSPLHF; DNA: TGTGCCAGCAGCTCCACGGGAGGCTATAATTCACCCCTCCACTTT
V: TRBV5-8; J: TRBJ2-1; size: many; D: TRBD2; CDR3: CASSLTLAGFNEQFF; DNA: TGTGCCAGCAGCTTAACCTTAGCGGGCTTCAATGAGCAGTTCTTC
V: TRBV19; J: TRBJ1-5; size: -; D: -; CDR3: CASSIGGANQPQHF; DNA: TGTGCCAGTAGTATTGGGGGGGCCAATCAGCCCCAGCATTTT
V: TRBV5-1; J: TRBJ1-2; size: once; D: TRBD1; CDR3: CASSSDRGRLDYGYTF; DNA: TGCGCCAGCAGCTCGGACAGGGGGCGGTTGGACTATGGCTACACCTTC
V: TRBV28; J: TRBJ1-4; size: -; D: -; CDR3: CASSSTAGVSYEKLFF; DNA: TGTGCCAGCAGTTCGACCGCCGGAGTTTCATATGAAAAACTGTTTTTT